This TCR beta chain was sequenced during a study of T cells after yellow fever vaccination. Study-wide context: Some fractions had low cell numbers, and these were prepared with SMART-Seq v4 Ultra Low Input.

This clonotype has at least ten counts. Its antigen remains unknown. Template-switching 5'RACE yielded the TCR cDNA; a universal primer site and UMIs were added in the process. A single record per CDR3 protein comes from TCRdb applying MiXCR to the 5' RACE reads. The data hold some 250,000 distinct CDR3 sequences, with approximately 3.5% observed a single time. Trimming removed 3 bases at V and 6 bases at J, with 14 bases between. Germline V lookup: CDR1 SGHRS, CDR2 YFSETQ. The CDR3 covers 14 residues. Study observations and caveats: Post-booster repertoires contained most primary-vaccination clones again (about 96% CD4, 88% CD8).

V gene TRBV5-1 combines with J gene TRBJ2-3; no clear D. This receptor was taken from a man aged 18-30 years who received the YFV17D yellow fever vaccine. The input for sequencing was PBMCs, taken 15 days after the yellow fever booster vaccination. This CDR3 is CASSSRLAGDTQYF. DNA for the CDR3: TGCGCCAGCAGCTCCCGATTAGCTGGGGATACGCAGTATTTT.